This paragraph reports one T cell receptor beta chain. Produced via immunoSEQ multiplex PCR; TCRdb's table is partial and in-frame only. This table holds some 120,000 clones, more than 70% found once. From germline, CDR1 is SNHLY and CDR2 FYNNEI. V lost 2 bases to trimming and J lost 5 bases, with 14 bases between them. CDR3 length: 15 amino acids. This record belongs to a study of cytomegalovirus exposure and HLA in healthy donors. Material for sequencing was PBMCs. The chain is built from TRBV2 and TRBJ2-3; perhaps TRBD1 as D (5 bases). This sequence originates from a woman aged 25 to 39 in good health and CMV-seronegative. DNA for the CDR3: TGTGCCAGCAGTGAAAGTCAGGGCTACCAAGATACGCAGTATTTT. Translating gives CASSESQGYQDTQYF.